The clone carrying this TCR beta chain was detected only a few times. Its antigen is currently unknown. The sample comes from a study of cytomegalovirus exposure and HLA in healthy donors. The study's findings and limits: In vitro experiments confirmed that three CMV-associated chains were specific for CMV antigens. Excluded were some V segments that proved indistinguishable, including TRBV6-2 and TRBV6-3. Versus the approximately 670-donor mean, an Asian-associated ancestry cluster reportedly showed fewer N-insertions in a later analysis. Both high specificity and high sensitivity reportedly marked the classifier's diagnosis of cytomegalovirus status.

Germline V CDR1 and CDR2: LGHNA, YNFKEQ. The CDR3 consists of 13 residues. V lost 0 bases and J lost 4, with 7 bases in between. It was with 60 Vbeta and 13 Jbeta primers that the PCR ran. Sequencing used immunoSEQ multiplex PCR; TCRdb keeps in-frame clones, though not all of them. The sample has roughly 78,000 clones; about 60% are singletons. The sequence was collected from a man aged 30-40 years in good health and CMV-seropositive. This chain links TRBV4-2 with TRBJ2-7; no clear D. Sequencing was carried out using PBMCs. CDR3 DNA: TGTGCCAGCAGCCAAGAGGGCCTTTACGAGCAGTACTTC. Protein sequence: CASSQEGLYEQYF.